The 5 T cell receptor beta chains below come from one sample, sequenced in a study of blood T cell repertoires in COVID-19. Sequencing used immunoSEQ multiplex PCR; TCRdb keeps in-frame clones, though not all of them. In the table there are 300,000 to 350,000 clones, 85% to 90% of which are singletons. The sample consisted of PBMCs or T cells enriched from blood (not recorded which). The source of these receptors is a young woman who had recovered from COVID-19.

Written as DNA, the CDR3 is TGTGCCAGCAGTTTTAGTCTCGGGGGGAGGACTGAAGCTTTCTTT. It yields the protein CASSFSLGGRTEAFF. The rearrangement joins TRBV27 to TRBJ1-1, with a weak D call TRBD1 (5 bases). Looked up from germline, CDR1 is MNHEY and CDR2 is SMNVEV (reference sequence). This CDR3 region has 15 residues. Trimming stripped 3 bases from V and 5 bases from J, with 16 bases between.

The V and J genes are TRBV10-3 and TRBJ2-2; no firm D call. The CDR3 is 15 residues long. V was trimmed by 9 bases and J by 4 bases, leaving 18 bases between them. CDR1 and CDR2 (germline): ENHRY, SYGVKD. The CDR3 here is CAILSVSGGTGELFF. CDR3 sequence (DNA): TGTGCCATTTTATCGGTGTCGGGTGGCACCGGGGAGCTGTTTTTT.

The chain carries TRBV6-6 and TRBJ1-2; 7 bases are shared with TRBD1. CDR3 length equals 14 residues. CDR1 and CDR2 (germline): MNHNY, SVGAGI (reference sequence). Unmatched junction bases numbered 9, after V lost 7 bases and J lost 4 bases. CDR3 in DNA: TGTGCCAGCACCCCAGGCGGGGACAGCTATGGCTACACCTTC. Its protein is CASTPGGDSYGYTF.

The gene calls are TRBV2 and TRBJ1-1; 7 bases align to TRBD1. Germline CDR1 and CDR2: SNHLY and FYNNEI. The CDR3 sequence is 14 residues long. V lost 6 bases and J lost 3; bases outside the gene matches: 7. CDR3 sequence (DNA): TGTGCCAGCAGGAGGGGGCAAAGGGACACTGAAGCTTTCTTT. Encoded protein: CASRRGQRDTEAFF.

The J gene is TRBJ1-2, the V gene TRBV28; 9 nucleotides match TRBD1. The CDR3 runs 13 residues. J was trimmed by 8 bases and V by 6 bases; bases with no gene match: 7. Germline lookup yields CDR1 MDHEN and CDR2 SYDVKM. The CDR3 region has the DNA TGTGCCAGCAGCTACAGGGGGCTGGGGGGCTACACCTTC. It is translated as CASSYRGLGGYTF.